This T cell receptor (beta chain) was captured in a study of molecular identifiers for immune sequencing clone quantification. Broader study findings: Clones carrying above 20 RNA copies accounted for over 97% of effector molecules, under 1% in naive cells. Barcode collisions between identical TCR molecules could shrink estimates of highly expanded clone sizes.

Source material for naive CD8 libraries was about 19,000 to 1,100,000 sorted cells, with 10%, 30% or 50% RNA. Listed TCR primers and previously described methods were used for bulk TCR libraries. TCRdb re-analysed the PCR reads in MiXCR, keeping a single row per CDR3 protein. The sample carries about 63,000 distinct CDR3 sequences, around 19% recorded once. Ten or more counts support this clonotype. Its antigen is as yet unknown. Germline V gene lookup returns CDR1 LNHDA and CDR2 SQIVND (reference sequence). This CDR3 region has 14 residues. Germline trimming cut 6 bases from V and 1 base from J; bases unmatched to any gene: 4.

This receptor was identified in a human donor in good health. Some libraries in this study had Jurkat cell RNA spiked in. V and J are TRBV19 and TRBJ2-7; the match to TRBD2 covers 9 bases. Sequencing used naive CD8+ T cells from blood, with Jurkat cell RNA spiked in. The subset is: FACS-sorted CD8+CD4-CCR7+CD45RA+ naive T cells. The CDR3 coding sequence is TGTGCCAGTAGCGGTAGCGGGGGTTCCTACGAGCAGTACTTC. Residues: CASSGSGGSYEQYF.